The T cell receptor beta chain described here comes from a study of T cell changes during pregnancy in multiple sclerosis. Some clones are missing from TCRdb's copy, which holds only in-frame ones; the method was immunoSEQ multiplex PCR. Of under 70,000 clones listed, 91% are singletons. This specimen was CD4+ T cells from peripheral blood mononuclear cells, taken after pregnancy. This sequence was found in a female donor in good health, enrolled as a control in a pregnancy study.

CDR3 amino acids: CASSPQGALIHEQYF. In DNA form, the CDR3 reads TGTGCCAGCAGCCCACAGGGGGCTCTTATCCACGAGCAGTACTTC. The rearrangement joins TRBV11-1 to TRBJ2-7, with 9 positions matching TRBD1. J gave up 5 bases and V 5 bases, and 10 bases lay outside the gene matches. Germline V lookup: CDR1 SGHAT, CDR2 FQDESV (reference sequence). This CDR3 region has 15 residues.